Listed below are T cell receptor beta chains from one sample, sequenced in a study of T cells after yellow fever vaccination. TCRdb reprocessed the 5' RACE reads with MiXCR, giving one entry per CDR3 protein. The table shows some 350,000 distinct CDR3 sequences, with 4.1% occurring only once. The specimen was PBMCs, collected 5 days after the yellow fever booster vaccination. Receptor source: a man aged 18 to 35 who received the YFV17D yellow fever vaccine. The CDR3 runs from the conserved cysteine through the conserved F or W. D genes are given only for firm matches. Rows give clone size only sometimes, using once, few, many, or a class for an expanded clone.

j_call: TRBJ2-7
clone_size: few
v_call: TRBV3-1
d_call: .
cdr3_nt: TGTGCCAGCAGCTGGCTTACAGACAAACCCTACGAGCAGTACTTC
cdr3_aa: CASSWLTDKPYEQYF

j_call: TRBJ1-4
clone_size: .
v_call: TRBV7-2
d_call: .
cdr3_nt: TGTGCCAGCAGCTCGATGGGGGGGATCAATGAAAAACTGTTTTTT
cdr3_aa: CASSSMGGINEKLFF

j_call: TRBJ2-1
clone_size: many
v_call: TRBV20-1
d_call: .
cdr3_nt: TGCAGTGCTATGAGTCAGGGTCAAAATGAGCAGTTCTTC
cdr3_aa: CSAMSQGQNEQFF

j_call: TRBJ2-3
clone_size: .
v_call: TRBV4-3
d_call: .
cdr3_nt: TGCGCCAGCAGCCCAAGAGGACGGGATTGGGATACGCAGTATTTT
cdr3_aa: CASSPRGRDWDTQYF

j_call: TRBJ2-7
clone_size: few
v_call: TRBV6-5
d_call: .
cdr3_nt: TGTGCCAGCAGTTACAAAGGGACACCCGGGGGCGAGCAGTACTTC
cdr3_aa: CASSYKGTPGGEQYF

j_call: TRBJ2-7
clone_size: .
v_call: TRBV10-3
d_call: TRBD2
cdr3_nt: TGTGCCATCAGTGAACTCGGCGGGGGTTACTACGAGCAGTACTTC
cdr3_aa: CAISELGGGYYEQYF

j_call: TRBJ1-2
clone_size: few
v_call: TRBV2
d_call: TRBD1
cdr3_nt: TGTGCCAGCCCTCGACTTAAAGGGACAGCAGGGAATGGAGGCTACACCTTC
cdr3_aa: CASPRLKGTAGNGGYTF

j_call: TRBJ2-5
clone_size: many
v_call: TRBV5-1
d_call: .
cdr3_nt: TGCGCCAGCCACGACCATTTACAGGTTCTGGAGACCCAGTACTTC
cdr3_aa: CASHDHLQVLETQYF

j_call: TRBJ2-1
clone_size: many
v_call: TRBV4-1
d_call: .
cdr3_nt: TGCGCCAGCAGCCAAGCTGTTGGCTCCTACAATGAGCAGTTCTTC
cdr3_aa: CASSQAVGSYNEQFF

j_call: TRBJ1-6
clone_size: few
v_call: TRBV6-5
d_call: .
cdr3_nt: TGTGCCAGCAGTTACGCGCAGGTTCGCCCCCTCCACTTT
cdr3_aa: CASSYAQVRPLHF

j_call: TRBJ2-1
clone_size: many
v_call: TRBV7-2
d_call: .
cdr3_nt: TGTGCCAGCAGCTTGTTACAGGCCAATGAGCAGTTCTTC
cdr3_aa: CASSLLQANEQFF

j_call: TRBJ2-2
clone_size: few
v_call: TRBV4-2
d_call: .
cdr3_nt: TGTGCCAGCCGGTTTAGCGCCGGGGAGCTGTTTTTT
cdr3_aa: CASRFSAGELFF

j_call: TRBJ2-3
clone_size: many
v_call: TRBV2
d_call: .
cdr3_nt: TGTGCCAGCAGTGGGGGTTTCGATACGCAGTATTTT
cdr3_aa: CASSGGFDTQYF

j_call: TRBJ2-3
clone_size: .
v_call: TRBV20-1
d_call: .
cdr3_nt: TGCAGTGCTAGGAAGTCAGTCACAGATACGCAGTATTTT
cdr3_aa: CSARKSVTDTQYF

j_call: TRBJ2-7
clone_size: .
v_call: TRBV27
d_call: .
cdr3_nt: TGTGCCAGCAGTTCCTACAGTAGGAGAGTCTACGAGCAGTACTTC
cdr3_aa: CASSSYSRRVYEQYF

j_call: TRBJ2-5
clone_size: few
v_call: TRBV7-2
d_call: .
cdr3_nt: TGTGCCAGCAGCTTGCAGTACGGGACCCAGTACTTC
cdr3_aa: CASSLQYGTQYF

j_call: TRBJ1-5
clone_size: .
v_call: TRBV28
d_call: .
cdr3_nt: TGTGCCAGCAGTTCGGCGACAGGTGGTCAGCCCGAGCATTTT
cdr3_aa: CASSSATGGQPEHF

j_call: TRBJ1-3
clone_size: many
v_call: TRBV30
d_call: .
cdr3_nt: TGTGCCTGGAGCCGAACGGGACGTGGAAACACCATATATTTT
cdr3_aa: CAWSRTGRGNTIYF

j_call: TRBJ2-5
clone_size: .
v_call: TRBV11-2
d_call: .
cdr3_nt: TGTGCCAGCAGCCCGATAGCAGGGGCCGGAGAGACCCAGTACTTC
cdr3_aa: CASSPIAGAGETQYF

j_call: TRBJ2-1
clone_size: few
v_call: TRBV10-3
d_call: .
cdr3_nt: TGTGCCATCAGTGACGCGATAGGGGCTGAGCAGTTCTTC
cdr3_aa: CAISDAIGAEQFF

j_call: TRBJ1-3
clone_size: .
v_call: TRBV11-2
d_call: .
cdr3_nt: TGTGCCAGCAGCCAGAGTCAGGGAAACACCATATATTTT
cdr3_aa: CASSQSQGNTIYF

j_call: TRBJ1-1
clone_size: few
v_call: TRBV5-5
d_call: .
cdr3_nt: TGTGCCAGCAGCTTGGAAGTCGCCATTAGTGTGGCTTTCTTT
cdr3_aa: CASSLEVAISVAFF

j_call: TRBJ2-7
clone_size: few
v_call: TRBV18
d_call: .
cdr3_nt: TGTGCCAGCTCACCTACGAGCACACCAAGTCCCACCTCCTACGAGCAGTACTTC
cdr3_aa: CASSPTSTPSPTSYEQYF

j_call: TRBJ2-2
clone_size: .
v_call: TRBV20-1
d_call: TRBD1
cdr3_nt: TGCAGTGCTGTAAAACCGGGGACAGGGAACTCCGGGGAGCTGTTTTTT
cdr3_aa: CSAVKPGTGNSGELFF

j_call: TRBJ1-4
clone_size: many
v_call: TRBV4-1
d_call: TRBD1
cdr3_nt: TGCGCCAGCAGCCAAGAAAACAGGGGTTTTGAAAAACTGTTTTTT
cdr3_aa: CASSQENRGFEKLFF

j_call: TRBJ2-1
clone_size: few
v_call: TRBV24-1
d_call: TRBD1
cdr3_nt: TGTGCCACCAGTGGTGGGCCTCGGGACAGGGCTGGCAATGAGCAGTTCTTC
cdr3_aa: CATSGGPRDRAGNEQFF